The clone carrying this T cell receptor beta chain occurred a few times. PBMCs were sourced from roughly 9.3 ml fresh peripheral blood. These data belong to a study of T cells in Graves' hyperthyroidism and ophthalmopathy. TCR beta CDR3 regions were amplified from RNA. The study used the HTBI primer set for a first-round RT-PCR of the TCR CDR3. TCRdb independently ran MiXCR on the multiplex PCR reads; one entry per CDR3 protein. The data contain around 300,000 distinct CDR3 sequences, 15% to 20% of them singletons. The receptor was derived from a man between 45 and 60 years old with Graves' ophthalmopathy. The sequencing sample was made of blood.

The CDR3 here is CASRFPDSSGSSYEQYF. CDR3 DNA sequence: TGTGCCAGTCGATTCCCCGATTCTAGCGGGAGCTCCTACGAGCAGTACTTC. This chain connects TRBV6-1 to TRBJ2-7; 10 positions match TRBD2. The CDR3 is 17 residues long. V was pared by 9 bases and J by 0 bases, with 14 bases of the junction left unmatched. In germline, CDR1 is MNHNS, CDR2 SASEGT.